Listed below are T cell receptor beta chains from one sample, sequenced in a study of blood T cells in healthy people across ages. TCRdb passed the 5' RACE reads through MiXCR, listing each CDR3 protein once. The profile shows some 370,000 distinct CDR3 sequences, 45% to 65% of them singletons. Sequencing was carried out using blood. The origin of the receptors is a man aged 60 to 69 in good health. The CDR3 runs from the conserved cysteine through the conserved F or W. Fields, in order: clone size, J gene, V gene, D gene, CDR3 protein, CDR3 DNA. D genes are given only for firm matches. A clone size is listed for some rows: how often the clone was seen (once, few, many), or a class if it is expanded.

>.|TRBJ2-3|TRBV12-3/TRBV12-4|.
CASSLGSKVDTQYF
TGTGCCAGCAGTTTGGGTAGCAAGGTGGATACGCAGTATTTT
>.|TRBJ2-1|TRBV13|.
CASRDYRESSYNEQFF
TGTGCCAGCAGAGATTACAGGGAGAGCTCCTACAATGAGCAGTTCTTC
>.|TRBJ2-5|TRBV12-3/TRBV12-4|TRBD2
CASSLGRRETETQYF
TGTGCCAGCAGTCTGGGGAGGCGGGAGACGGAGACCCAGTACTTC
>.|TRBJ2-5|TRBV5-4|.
CASSYQGGETQYF
TGTGCCAGCAGCTACCAGGGGGGAGAGACCCAGTACTTC
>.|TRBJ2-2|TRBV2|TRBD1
CAGSEQGAGELFF
TGTGCCGGCAGTGAGCAGGGGGCCGGGGAGCTGTTTTTT
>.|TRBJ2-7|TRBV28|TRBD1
CASTLPGQGLNEQYF
TGTGCCAGCACACTACCGGGACAGGGCCTCAACGAGCAGTACTTC
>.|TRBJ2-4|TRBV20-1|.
CSARADDHGNEQYF
TGCAGTGCTAGAGCCGATGACCACGGCAATGAGCAGTACTTC
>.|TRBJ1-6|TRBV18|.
CASSHDRNNSPLHF
TGTGCCAGCTCCCACGACAGAAATAATTCACCCCTCCACTTT
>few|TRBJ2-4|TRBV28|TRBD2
CASSSPHGASGKLAKNIQYF
TGTGCCAGCAGTTCCCCCCATGGGGCTAGCGGGAAACTAGCCAAAAACATTCAGTACTTC
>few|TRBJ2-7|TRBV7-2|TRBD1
CASSRGQEFYEQYF
TGTGCCAGCAGCAGGGGACAGGAGTTCTACGAGCAGTACTTC
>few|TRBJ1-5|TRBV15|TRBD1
CATSRERAGGRYQPQHF
TGTGCCACCAGCAGAGAGAGGGCAGGGGGCAGGTATCAGCCCCAGCATTTT
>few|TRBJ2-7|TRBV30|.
CAWSGLDNYYEQYF
TGTGCCTGGAGTGGACTGGACAATTACTACGAGCAGTACTTC
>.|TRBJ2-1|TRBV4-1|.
CASSQVLLTSIGPGEQFF
TGCGCCAGCAGCCAAGTCCTCCTAACTAGCATAGGGCCTGGGGAGCAGTTCTTC
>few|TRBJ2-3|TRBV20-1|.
CSARDRESLVQYF
TGCAGTGCTAGAGATCGGGAGTCCCTCGTGCAGTATTTT
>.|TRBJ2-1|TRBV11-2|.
CASSPRAVPGNEQFF
TGTGCCAGCAGCCCGAGGGCCGTTCCAGGCAATGAGCAGTTCTTC
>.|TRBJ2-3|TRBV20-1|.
CSARVGEGTDTQYF
TGCAGTGCTAGAGTTGGGGAGGGCACAGATACGCAGTATTTT
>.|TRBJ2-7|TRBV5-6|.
CASSFRQGITYEQYF
TGTGCCAGCAGCTTCCGGCAGGGGATTACCTACGAGCAGTACTTC
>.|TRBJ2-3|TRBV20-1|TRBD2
CSARDGGRASDTQYF
TGCAGTGCTAGAGATGGGGGGAGGGCTTCAGATACGCAGTATTTT
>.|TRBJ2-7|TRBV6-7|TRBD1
CASLDRVGSYEQYF
TGTGCCAGCCTTGACAGGGTGGGCTCCTACGAGCAGTACTTC
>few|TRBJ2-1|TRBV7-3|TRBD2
CASSVNPGLGTDEQFF
TGTGCCAGCAGCGTCAACCCGGGACTAGGAACCGATGAGCAGTTCTTC
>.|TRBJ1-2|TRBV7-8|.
CASSPDSKPLYGYTF
TGTGCCAGCAGCCCCGACAGCAAACCCCTCTATGGCTACACCTTC
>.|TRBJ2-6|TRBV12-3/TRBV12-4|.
CASSLGTGSSGANVLTF
TGTGCCAGCAGTTTAGGGACTGGCAGCTCTGGGGCCAACGTCCTGACTTTC
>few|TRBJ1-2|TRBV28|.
CASGSIANYGYTF
TGTGCCAGCGGCTCGATAGCGAACTATGGCTACACCTTC
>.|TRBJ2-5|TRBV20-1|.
CSASQAEGETQYF
TGCAGTGCTTCCCAAGCGGAAGGAGAGACCCAGTACTTC
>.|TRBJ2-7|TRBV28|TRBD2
CASSLLTSGSKGEQYF
TGTGCCAGCAGTTTATTGACTAGCGGGAGTAAGGGTGAGCAGTACTTC
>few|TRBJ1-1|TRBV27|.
CASTPRIPNTEAFF
TGTGCCTCCACTCCGAGAATTCCGAACACTGAAGCTTTCTTT
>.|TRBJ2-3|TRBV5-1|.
CASSPDSALDTQYF
TGCGCCAGCAGCCCGGACAGTGCCCTCGATACGCAGTATTTT
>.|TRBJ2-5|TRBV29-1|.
CSVDGSRPLETQYF
TGCAGCGTTGATGGATCCCGGCCCTTGGAGACCCAGTACTTC
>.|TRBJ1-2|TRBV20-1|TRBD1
CSAREGDRGLSNYGYTF
TGCAGTGCTAGAGAAGGGGACAGGGGGCTGTCTAACTATGGCTACACCTTC
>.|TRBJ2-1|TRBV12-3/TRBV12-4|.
CASSSTWEGANEQFF
TGTGCCAGCAGTTCCACCTGGGAGGGGGCCAATGAGCAGTTCTTC
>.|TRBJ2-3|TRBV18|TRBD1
CASSTRQGADTQYF
TGTGCCAGCTCAACACGACAGGGCGCAGATACGCAGTATTTT
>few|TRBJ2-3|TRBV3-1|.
CASSQGSQPGYF
TGTGCCAGCAGCCAAGGGAGCCAACCGGGGTATTTT
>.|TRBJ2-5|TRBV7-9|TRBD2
CASRLAGAPQETQYF
TGTGCCAGCCGACTAGCGGGAGCCCCACAAGAGACCCAGTACTTC
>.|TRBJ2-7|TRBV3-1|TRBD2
CASSQSLAGGSEQYF
TGTGCCAGCAGCCAATCCCTAGCGGGAGGAAGCGAGCAGTACTTC
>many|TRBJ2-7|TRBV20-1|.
CSARGPGRQQYF
TGCAGTGCTAGGGGTCCCGGTCGGCAGCAGTACTTC
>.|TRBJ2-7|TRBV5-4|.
CASSLVDLHEQYF
TGTGCCAGCAGCTTGGTCGACCTTCATGAGCAGTACTTC
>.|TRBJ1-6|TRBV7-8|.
CASSLAIVGKDSPLHF
TGTGCCAGCAGCTTAGCTATCGTAGGGAAAGATTCACCCCTCCACTTT
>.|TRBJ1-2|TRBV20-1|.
CSAREGYGYTF
TGCAGTGCTAGAGAGGGATATGGCTACACCTTC
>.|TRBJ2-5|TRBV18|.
CASSPPHEETQYF
TGTGCCAGCTCACCGCCACACGAAGAGACCCAGTACTTC
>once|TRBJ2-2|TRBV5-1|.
CASSLHNGGYTGELFF
TGCGCCAGCAGCTTGCATAACGGGGGATATACCGGGGAGCTGTTTTTT
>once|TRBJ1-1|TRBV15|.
CATSRRLSTEAFF
TGTGCCACCAGCAGGAGGCTATCCACTGAAGCTTTCTTT
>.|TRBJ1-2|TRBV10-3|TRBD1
CAIMGTGGLHGYTF
TGTGCCATCATGGGGACAGGGGGCCTTCATGGCTACACCTTC
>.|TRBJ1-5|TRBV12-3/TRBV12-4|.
CASSTSGHVKPQHF
TGTGCCAGCAGTACCTCGGGACACGTCAAGCCCCAGCATTTT
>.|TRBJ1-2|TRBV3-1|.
CAGSQGRGRGYGYTF
TGTGCCGGCAGCCAAGGGCGCGGAAGGGGCTATGGCTACACCTTC
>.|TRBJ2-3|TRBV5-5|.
CASNRQTLTTDTQYF
TGTGCCAGCAACAGACAGACCCTGACGACAGATACGCAGTATTTT
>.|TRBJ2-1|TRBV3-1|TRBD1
CASSLRTGVGDEQFF
TGTGCCAGCAGCCTCAGGACAGGGGTAGGCGATGAGCAGTTCTTC
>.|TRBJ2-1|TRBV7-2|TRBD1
CASSRQGVVGSNEQFF
TGTGCCAGCAGCAGACAGGGCGTTGTTGGTTCCAATGAGCAGTTCTTC
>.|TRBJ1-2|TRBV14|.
CASSQDRNPYYGYTF
TGTGCCAGCAGCCAAGATCGGAACCCATACTATGGCTACACCTTC
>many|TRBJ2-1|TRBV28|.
CASSLSGGAPFHEQFF
TGTGCCAGCAGCCTGAGTGGGGGAGCGCCGTTCCATGAGCAGTTCTTC
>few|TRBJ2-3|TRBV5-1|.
CASSRGDFADTQYF
TGCGCCAGCAGCCGAGGGGATTTCGCAGATACGCAGTATTTT
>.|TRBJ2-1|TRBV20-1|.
CSASRQGLNEQFF
TGCAGTGCTAGTCGGCAGGGGCTCAATGAGCAGTTCTTC
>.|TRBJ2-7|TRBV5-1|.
CASSLGTDTYEQYF
TGCGCCAGCAGCTTGGGGACGGATACCTACGAGCAGTACTTC
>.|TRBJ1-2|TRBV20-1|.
CSALLGVGGYGYTF
TGCAGTGCGCTCCTCGGCGTGGGTGGTTATGGCTACACCTTC
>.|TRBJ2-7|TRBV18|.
CASSPTTSGDYEQYF
TGTGCCAGCTCACCAACGACATCGGGGGACTACGAGCAGTACTTC
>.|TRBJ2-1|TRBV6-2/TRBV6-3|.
CVTGTHNNEQFF
TGTGTCACAGGGACTCATAACAATGAGCAGTTCTTC